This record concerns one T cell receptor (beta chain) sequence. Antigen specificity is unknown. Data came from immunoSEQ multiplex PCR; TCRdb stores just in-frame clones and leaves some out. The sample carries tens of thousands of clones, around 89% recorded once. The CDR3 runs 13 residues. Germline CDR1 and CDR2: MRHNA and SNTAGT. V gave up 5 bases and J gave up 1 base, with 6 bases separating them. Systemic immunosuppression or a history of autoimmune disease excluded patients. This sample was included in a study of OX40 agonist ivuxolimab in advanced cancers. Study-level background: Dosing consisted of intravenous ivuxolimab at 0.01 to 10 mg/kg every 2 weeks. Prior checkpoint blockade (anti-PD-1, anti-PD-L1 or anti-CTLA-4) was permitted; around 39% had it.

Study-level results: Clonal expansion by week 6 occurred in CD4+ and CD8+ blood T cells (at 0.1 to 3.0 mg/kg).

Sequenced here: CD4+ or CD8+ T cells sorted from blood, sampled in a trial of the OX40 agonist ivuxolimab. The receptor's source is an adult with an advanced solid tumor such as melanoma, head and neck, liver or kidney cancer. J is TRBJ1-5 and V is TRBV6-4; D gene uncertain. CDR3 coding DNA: TGTGCCAGCAGTCCAGAGAGCAATCAGCCCCAGCATTTT. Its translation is CASSPESNQPQHF.